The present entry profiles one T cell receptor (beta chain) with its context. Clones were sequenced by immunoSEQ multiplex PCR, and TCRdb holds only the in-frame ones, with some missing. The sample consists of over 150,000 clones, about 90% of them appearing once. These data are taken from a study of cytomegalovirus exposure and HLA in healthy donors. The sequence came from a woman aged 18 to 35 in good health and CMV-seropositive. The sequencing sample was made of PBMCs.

The CDR3 region is CASRRGANTGELFF. The CDR3 DNA sequence: TGTGCCAGCAGGCGGGGGGCTAACACCGGGGAGCTGTTTTTT. This chain joins TRBV28 and TRBJ2-2; 8 positions match TRBD2. The CDR3 totals 14 residues. The V gene's germline CDR1 is MDHEN and CDR2 SYDVKM. J lost 2 bases, V lost 6 bases, and 2 bases had no gene match.